The 15 T cell receptor beta chains below come from one sample, sequenced in a study of neoadjuvant anti-PD-1 for oral cavity cancer. The method was immunoSEQ multiplex PCR; TCRdb's version includes in-frame clones alone and lacks a portion of them. The sample holds thousands of clones, roughly 65% seen once. The time point was: after neoadjuvant nivolumab, at surgical resection. Sequences were derived from tumor tissue, sampled after nivolumab (anti-PD-1) treatment. Receptors were obtained from a person aged 40-85 years with oral cavity squamous cell carcinoma.

This clone has a handful of counts. The V gene is TRBV2, the J gene TRBJ2-7; D not certain. V dropped 8 bases and J dropped 5 bases, with 10 bases sitting between them. Germline CDR1 SNHLY, CDR2 FYNNEI. The CDR3 is 11 amino acids. For the CDR3, the DNA is TGTGCCAGCGCCACTTGGAACGAGCAGTACTTC. This encodes CASATWNEQYF. Full variable domain (rest looked up from reference TRBV2 and TRBJ2-7): EPEVTQTPSHQVTQMGQEVILRCVPISNHLYFYWYRQILGQKVEFLVSFYNNEISEKSEIFDDQFSVERPDGSNFTLKIRSTKLEDSAMYFCASATWNEQYFGPGTRLTVT.

This clone counts as large. The CDR3 DNA reads as TGTGCCAGCAGCCCTGGACTAGACCTGGACGGGGAGCTGTTTTTT. Amino acid sequence: CASSPGLDLDGELFF. The chain uses TRBV5-7 and TRBJ2-2, with TRBD2 identical over 7 bases. TRBV5-7 falls under the ORF class, with uncertain function. CDR3 size: 15 residues. V lost 4 bases and J lost 7; bases outside the gene matches: 10.

The J gene is TRBJ2-1, the V gene TRBV15; 14 bases are a match to TRBD2. V shed 2 bases and J 9 bases; nucleotides not matched to a gene: 6. Germline-derived CDR1 and CDR2 are LNHNV and YYDKDF (reference sequence). The CDR3 consists of 16 residues. DNA of the CDR3: TGTGCCACCAGCAGAAGGGGGACTAGCGGGAGTAGTGAGCAGTTCTTC. Encoded protein: CATSRRGTSGSSEQFF.

The V call is TRBV20-1, the J call TRBJ1-1; D gene uncertain. This CDR3 is 11 amino acids long. V lost 3 bases, J lost 8 bases, and 10 bases lay in between. CDR1 DFQATT and CDR2 SNEGSKA come from the germline V gene (reference sequence). The CDR3 DNA is TGCAGTGCTAGCCCACTGCTGGAAGCTTTCTTT. Protein: CSASPLLEAFF.

This chain links TRBV19 with TRBJ2-5; D perhaps matches TRBD2 (5 bases). The CDR3 length is 13 residues. Germline V gene sequence: CDR1 LNHDA, CDR2 SQIVND (reference sequence). Trimming stripped 1 base from V and 4 bases from J, with 7 bases between. As DNA, the CDR3 is TGTGCCAGTAGTATAGGAGGGAGAGAGACCCAGTACTTC. Translated, it gives CASSIGGRETQYF.

The V and J genes are TRBV28 and TRBJ2-7; D gene unclear. The CDR3 is made up of 15 amino acids. V was clipped by 5 bases and J by 4 bases, with 18 bases between them. Germline CDR1 and CDR2: MDHEN and SYDVKM. CDR3 DNA: TGTGCCAGCAGTACCCCCCGCAGGCCCCCTTACGAGCAGTACTTC. Protein product: CASSTPRRPPYEQYF.

This chain links TRBV6-1 with TRBJ2-2, with 10 positions matching TRBD2. V dropped 7 bases and J dropped 4; count of bases not matched to a gene: 3. The CDR3 has 14 residues. Germline V lookup: CDR1 MNHNS, CDR2 SASEGT. CDR3 in amino acids: CASTSGGGTGELFF. The CDR3, as DNA: TGTGCCAGCACCAGCGGGGGGGGCACCGGGGAGCTGTTTTTT.

V and J are TRBV4-2 and TRBJ2-3; D is possibly TRBD2 (5 bases). This CDR3 region has 17 residues. Germline V gene sequence: CDR1 LGHNA, CDR2 YNFKEQ. Between the trimmed V and J ends, which lost 0 bases and 2 bases, there was a span of 15 bases. In DNA, the CDR3 is TGTGCCAGCAGCCAAGATCCTTCCGCTAGCCACACAGATACGCAGTATTTT. This encodes CASSQDPSASHTDTQYF.

This clone is termed large. This chain joins TRBV20-1 and TRBJ2-1; D is unclear. The V and J ends lost 2 bases and 9 bases respectively, with 8 bases between them. CDR1 is DFQATT, CDR2 SNEGSKA, per germline (reference sequence). This CDR3 has 11 amino acids. Here the CDR3 reads CSARIVGEQFF. The CDR3 DNA reads as TGCAGTGCTAGAATAGTGGGTGAGCAGTTCTTC.

The chain joins TRBV6-5 to TRBJ2-4; no clear D gene. CDR3 size: 13 residues. Germline V gives CDR1 MNHEY, CDR2 SVGAGI. The V gene lost 4 bases and the J gene lost 7 bases, with 11 bases spanning the gap. In nucleotides, the CDR3 is TGTGCCAGCAGTTGGGCCCTGCCCAACATTCAGTACTTC. Translating it yields CASSWALPNIQYF.

V is TRBV18 and J is TRBJ2-1, with TRBD1 identical over 12 bases. This CDR3 spans 17 amino acids. With 0 bases clipped from V and 10 bases from J, the junction kept 10 bases outside the gene matches. Per the germline V gene, CDR1 is KGHSH and CDR2 is LQKENI. CDR3 DNA: TGTGCCAGCTCACCACCGATGGCGGGACAGGGGGCCAGCGAGCAGTTCTTC. Translated, it gives CASSPPMAGQGASEQFF. Using reference TRBV18 and TRBJ2-1 for the parts outside the CDR3, the full variable domain is NAGVMQNPRHLVRRRGQEARLRCSPMKGHSHVYWYRQLPEEGLKFMVYLQKENIIDESGMPKERFSAEFPKEGPSILRIQQVVRGDSAAYFCASSPPMAGQGASEQFFGPGTRLTVL.

The J gene is TRBJ2-1, the V gene TRBV28; 10 bases map to TRBD2. The CDR3 length is 15 residues. V shed 7 bases and J 4 bases; nucleotides not matched to a gene: 7. CDR1 and CDR2 (germline): MDHEN, SYDVKM. In nucleotides, the CDR3 is TGTGCCAGCATCCCAAGCGGGGGGGGTTACAATGAGCAGTTCTTC. Its translation is CASIPSGGGYNEQFF.

The CDR3 sequence is CASILDQRHYNEQFF. CDR3 nucleotides: TGTGCCAGCATTTTAGACCAGAGACATTACAATGAGCAGTTCTTC. The rearrangement uses TRBV2 and TRBJ2-1; D remains unclear. Germline V gene lookup returns CDR1 SNHLY and CDR2 FYNNEI. Trimming left V 7 bases short and J 4 bases short, with 17 bases between. The CDR3 has 15 amino acids.

The chain employs TRBV6-4 and TRBJ1-1; D not resolved. V was shortened by 6 bases and J by 0 bases, with 8 bases between the two germline ends. The germline gives CDR1 MRHNA, CDR2 SNTAGT. The CDR3 contains 13 residues. The CDR3 here is CASSKDLNTEAFF. Written as DNA, the CDR3 is TGTGCCAGCAGCAAAGACTTGAACACTGAAGCTTTCTTT.

The chain employs TRBV5-1 and TRBJ1-5; weak D call: TRBD1 (5 bases). The germline V gene encodes CDR1 SGHRS and CDR2 YFSETQ. Trimming stripped 1 base from V and 7 bases from J, with 9 bases between. The CDR3 length is 13 residues. The CDR3 DNA sequence: TGCGCCAGCAGCTTGACCCGGGGCCAGCCCCAGCATTTT. Protein product: CASSLTRGQPQHF.